Presented here are 14 T cell receptor beta chains from one specimen sequenced in a study of cytomegalovirus exposure and HLA in healthy donors. PCR primers comprised 60 Vbeta and 13 Jbeta primers. Only in-frame clones appear in the TCRdb table, and some are missing; sequencing was by immunoSEQ multiplex PCR. The sample lists approximately 220,000 clones; 83% were seen once. Source material: PBMCs. Receptors originate from a girl between 10 and 17 years old in good health and CMV-seronegative.

V usage is TRBV7-6 and J usage is TRBJ1-5, with D maybe TRBD1 (6 bases). V was shortened by 3 bases and J by 4 bases, with 10 bases between the two germline ends. The germline V gene has CDR1 SGHVS and CDR2 FNYEAQ. This CDR3 is built from 14 residues. In DNA, the CDR3 is TGTGCCAGCAGCTTGACAGGAGATAATCAGCCCCAGCATTTT. Amino acid sequence: CASSLTGDNQPQHF.

This rearrangement joins TRBV10-3 to TRBJ2-5, with 13 positions matching TRBD2. The J call may not be correct, given that the DNA end is closer to TRBJ2-7. Germline assignment: CDR1 ENHRY and CDR2 SYGVKD. The CDR3 length is 17 residues. The CDR3: CAISEDGLAGVRNEQYF. In DNA form, the CDR3 reads TGTGCCATCAGCGAAGATGGACTAGCGGGAGTTCGGAACGAGCAGTACTTC.

In its sample, this clone was seen a few times. The chain is built from TRBV2 and TRBJ1-4, with D unresolved. In germline, CDR1 is SNHLY, CDR2 FYNNEI. The CDR3 is 12 residues long. Trimming pared 2 bases from V and 8 bases from J, leaving 6 bases between. CDR3 loop: CASSESVEKLFF. The CDR3 DNA follows: TGTGCCAGCAGTGAATCTGTCGAAAAACTGTTTTTT.

This clone was seen more than once but under ten times. The gene calls are TRBV6-5 and TRBJ1-1; 9 positions match TRBD1. With V trimmed by 2 bases and J by 5 bases, 3 bases remained unmatched. The CDR3 contains 14 residues. The germline CDR1 and CDR2 sequences are MNHEY and SVGAGI. The CDR3 region is CASSYPDRGTEAFF. DNA of the CDR3: TGTGCCAGCAGTTACCCCGACAGGGGGACTGAAGCTTTCTTT.

The V and J genes are TRBV6-4 and TRBJ2-1, with 10 bases fitting TRBD2. The J segment lost 5 bases and the V segment lost 3 bases, leaving 7 bases of the junction unmatched. The CDR3 runs to 16 residues. Germline V gene sequence: CDR1 MRHNA, CDR2 SNTAGT. The CDR3 bases are TGTGCCAGCAGTGAGGAGGTAGCGGGAGGACACAATGAGCAGTTCTTC. It codes for CASSEEVAGGHNEQFF.

The rearrangement links TRBV28 to TRBJ2-7, with TRBD2 matching 12 bases. Germline CDR1 reads MDHEN; CDR2 reads SYDVKM. Germline trimming cut 6 bases from V and 3 bases from J; bases unmatched to any gene: 9. CDR3 length equals 16 residues. The CDR3 nucleotides read TGTGCCAGCAGACGGAGACTAGCGGGAGACAACTACGAGCAGTACTTC. Translated: CASRRRLAGDNYEQYF.

The chain combines TRBV11-2 with TRBJ2-3; a weak D match, TRBD1 (5 bases). From germline, CDR1 is SGHAT and CDR2 FQNNGV. Trimming removed 1 base from V and 10 bases from J, with 6 bases in between. There are 11 residues in the CDR3. Written as DNA, the CDR3 is TGTGCCAGCAGCTTAGGACAGCCGCAGTATTTT. This encodes CASSLGQPQYF.

The gene calls are TRBV6-5 and TRBJ1-2; the D is unclear. V lost 6 bases, J lost 8 bases, and 13 bases lay in between. Germline CDR1 reads MNHEY; CDR2 reads SVGAGI. There are 12 residues in the CDR3. The CDR3 spells CASRLNLGGYTF. CDR3 nucleotides: TGTGCCAGCAGGTTAAACTTGGGCGGCTACACCTTC.

This clone was counted once. The V call is TRBV28, the J call TRBJ1-5; D not resolved. The CDR3 has 14 residues. The V and J ends lost 10 bases and 0 bases respectively, with 13 bases between them. Germline CDR1 reads MDHEN; CDR2 reads SYDVKM. CDR3: CATWEVLSNQPQHF. CDR3 nucleotides: TGTGCCACCTGGGAGGTCCTTAGCAATCAGCCCCAGCATTTT.

The chain is built from TRBV19 and TRBJ2-7, with 9 bases aligning to TRBD1. The CDR3 loop spans 13 amino acids. In germline, CDR1 is LNHDA, CDR2 SQIVND (reference sequence). Germline trimming cut 6 bases from V and 7 bases from J; bases unmatched to any gene: 7. In DNA form, the CDR3 reads TGTGCCAGTAGGGACAGGGGCACGGTAGAGCAGTACTTC. It translates to CASRDRGTVEQYF.

V gene TRBV15 combines with J gene TRBJ2-7, with TRBD2 matching 12 bases. V gave up 1 base and J gave up 0 bases; unmatched junction bases: 1. CDR1 and CDR2 (germline): LNHNV, YYDKDF (reference sequence). CDR3 length: 16 amino acids. Written as DNA, the CDR3 is TGTGCCACCAGCAGAGGACTAGCGGGGGCCTCCTACGAGCAGTACTTC. It is translated as CATSRGLAGASYEQYF.

This chain uses TRBV4-1 with TRBJ2-3; 9 nucleotides agree with TRBD1. CDR1 and CDR2 (germline): MGHRA, YSYEKL. Trimming took 5 bases from V and 3 from J; bases not matched to a gene: 18. The CDR3 loop spans 19 amino acids. CDR3 protein: CASSVRPIRTGETTDTQYF. CDR3 nucleotides: TGCGCCAGCAGCGTTAGGCCCATCAGGACAGGGGAAACTACAGATACGCAGTATTTT.

The rearrangement uses TRBV7-2 and TRBJ2-1, with 9 bases aligning to TRBD2. CDR1 SGHTA and CDR2 FQGNSA come from the germline V gene. The CDR3 loop spans 15 amino acids. With 5 bases clipped from V and 10 bases from J, the junction kept 12 bases outside the gene matches. The CDR3 loop reads CASSLDGGGAREQFF. The CDR3 DNA sequence: TGTGCCAGCAGCCTGGATGGCGGGGGGGCCCGGGAGCAGTTCTTC. The full variable domain, in which reference TRBV7-2 and TRBJ2-1 provide the parts outside the CDR3, is GAGVSQSPSNKVTEKGKDVELRCDPISGHTALYWYRQSLGQGLEFLIYFQGNSAPDKSGLPSDRFSAERTGGSVSTLTIQRTQQEDSAVYLCASSLDGGGAREQFFGPGTRLTVL.

CDR3 nucleotides: TGTGCCACCAGCCTAGGGGGTTACTATGGCTACACCTTC. Translation gives CATSLGGYYGYTF. The chain joins TRBV15 to TRBJ1-2; D perhaps matches TRBD1 (6 bases). V was cut by 5 bases and J by 3 bases, with 10 bases left in between. Germline CDR1 is LNHNV and CDR2 is YYDKDF (reference sequence). CDR3 size: 13 residues.